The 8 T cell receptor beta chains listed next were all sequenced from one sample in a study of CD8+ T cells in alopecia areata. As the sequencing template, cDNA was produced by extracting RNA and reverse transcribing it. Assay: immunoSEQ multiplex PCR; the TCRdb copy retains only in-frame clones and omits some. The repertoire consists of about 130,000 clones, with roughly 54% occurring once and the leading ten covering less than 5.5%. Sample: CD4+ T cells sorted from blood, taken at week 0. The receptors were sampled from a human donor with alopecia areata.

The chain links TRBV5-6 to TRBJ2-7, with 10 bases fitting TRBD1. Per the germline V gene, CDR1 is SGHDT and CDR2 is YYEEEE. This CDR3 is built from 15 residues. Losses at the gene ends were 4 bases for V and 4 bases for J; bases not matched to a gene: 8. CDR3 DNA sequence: TGTGCCAGCAGCGCTTTACCGGGACAGGGGTACGAGCAGTACTTC. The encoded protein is CASSALPGQGYEQYF.

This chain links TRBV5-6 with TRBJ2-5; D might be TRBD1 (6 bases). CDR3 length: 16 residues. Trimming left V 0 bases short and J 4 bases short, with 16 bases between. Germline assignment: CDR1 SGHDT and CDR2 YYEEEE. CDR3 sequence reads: CASSLEVGGIAETQYF. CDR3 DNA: TGTGCCAGCAGCTTGGAGGTAGGGGGAATCGCAGAGACCCAGTACTTC. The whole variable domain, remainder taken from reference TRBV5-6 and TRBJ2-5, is DAGVTQSPTHLIKTRGQQVTLRCSPKSGHDTVSWYQQALGQGPQFIFQYYEEEERQRGNFPDRFSGHQFPNYSSELNVNALLLGDSALYLCASSLEVGGIAETQYFGPGTRLLVL.

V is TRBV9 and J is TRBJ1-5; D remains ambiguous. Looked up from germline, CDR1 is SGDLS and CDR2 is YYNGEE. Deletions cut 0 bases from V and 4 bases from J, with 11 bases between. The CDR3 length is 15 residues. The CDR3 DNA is TGTGCCAGCAGCGTAGGAAGAGGGAGGAATCAGCCCCAGCATTTT. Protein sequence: CASSVGRGRNQPQHF.

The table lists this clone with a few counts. The CDR3 sequence is CASSFGGGPHEQYF. The CDR3, as DNA: TGTGCCAGCAGCTTTGGGGGAGGGCCCCACGAGCAGTACTTC. This chain uses TRBV7-2 with TRBJ2-7; 7 bases match TRBD2. V lost 3 bases and J lost 5; bases outside the gene matches: 7. Germline CDR1 and CDR2: SGHTA and FQGNSA. The CDR3 consists of 14 residues.

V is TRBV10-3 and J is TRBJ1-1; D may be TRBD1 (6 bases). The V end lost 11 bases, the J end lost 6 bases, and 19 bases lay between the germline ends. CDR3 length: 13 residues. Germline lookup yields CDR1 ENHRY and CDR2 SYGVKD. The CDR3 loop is CAVEAGGAAEAFF. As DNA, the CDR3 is TGTGCCGTCGAGGCGGGGGGCGCGGCTGAAGCTTTCTTT.

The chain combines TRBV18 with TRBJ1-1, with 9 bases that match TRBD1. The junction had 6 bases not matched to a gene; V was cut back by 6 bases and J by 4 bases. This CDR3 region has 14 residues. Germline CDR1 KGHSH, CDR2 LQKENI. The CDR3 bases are TGTGCCAGCTCCGGGGACAGGGAGACCACTGAAGCTTTCTTT. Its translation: CASSGDRETTEAFF.

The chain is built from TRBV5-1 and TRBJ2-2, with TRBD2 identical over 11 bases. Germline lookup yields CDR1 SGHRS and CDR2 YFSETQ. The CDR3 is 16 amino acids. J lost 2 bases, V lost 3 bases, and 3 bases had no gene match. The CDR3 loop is CASSSRLAGNTGELFF. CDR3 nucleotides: TGCGCCAGCAGCTCAAGACTAGCGGGAAACACCGGGGAGCTGTTTTTT.

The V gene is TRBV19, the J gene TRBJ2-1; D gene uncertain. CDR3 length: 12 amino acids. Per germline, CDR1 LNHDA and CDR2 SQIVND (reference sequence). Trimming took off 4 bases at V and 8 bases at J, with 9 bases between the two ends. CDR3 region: CASSKTRDEQFF. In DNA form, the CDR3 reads TGTGCCAGTAGTAAGACTCGTGATGAGCAGTTCTTC. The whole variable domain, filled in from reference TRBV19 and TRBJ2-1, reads DGGITQSPKYLFRKEGQNVTLSCEQNLNHDAMYWYRQDPGQGLRLIYYSQIVNDFQKGDIAEGYSVSREKKESFPLTVTSAQKNPTAFYLCASSKTRDEQFFGPGTRLTVL.